Sequencing of this T cell receptor (beta chain) was carried out in a study of long-term antiretroviral therapy in people with HIV. Study-level findings and limits: Blood sampling spanned 2004 to 2017, possibly under older ART regimens.

CDR3 size: 16 residues. Trimming cost V 5 bases and J 6 bases; bases outside gene matches: 12. Per the germline V gene, CDR1 is SGHTA and CDR2 is FQGNSA. Run at survey level, the immunoSEQ assay was version v3.0. Repertoires were generated with immunoSEQ multiplex PCR, while TCRdb's copy carries only in-frame clones and drops some. The profile shows tens of thousands of clones, approximately 95% of them singletons. As to this clone: Its antigen is not known.

The specimen comprised unsorted PBMCs, sampled 5.3 years after starting antiretroviral therapy. V and J are TRBV7-2 and TRBJ1-2, with TRBD1 matching 10 bases. The receptor's source is a man over 45 with HIV. CDR3: CASSRDRGRSGHGYTF. CDR3 nucleotide sequence: TGTGCCAGCAGCCGAGACAGGGGGCGATCGGGTCATGGCTACACCTTC.